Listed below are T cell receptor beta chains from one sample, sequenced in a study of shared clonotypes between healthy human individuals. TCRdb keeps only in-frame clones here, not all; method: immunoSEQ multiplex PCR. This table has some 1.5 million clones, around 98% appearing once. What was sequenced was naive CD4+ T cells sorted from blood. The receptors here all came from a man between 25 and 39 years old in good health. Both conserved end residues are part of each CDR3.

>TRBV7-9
CASSLAVSGRQETQYF
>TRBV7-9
CASSLKGSGNTIYF
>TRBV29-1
CSVGGQEYGYTF
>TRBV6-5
CASSYSGSGSGETQYF
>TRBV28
CASSPSTGNYGYTF
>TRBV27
CASSSSGTVRTEAFF
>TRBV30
CAWSGKLTGDNQPQHF
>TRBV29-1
CSVLRGLTGAQYF
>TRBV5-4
CASSLGLAGGGNTGELFF
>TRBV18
CASSRAGGGDEQFF
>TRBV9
CASSVSSSGANVLTF
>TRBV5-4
CASSFGGTNTGELFF
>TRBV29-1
CSGRLAGRTDTQYF
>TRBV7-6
CASSFTSLHQETQYF
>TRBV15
CATSPGGSANYGYTF
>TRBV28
CASSLPRGYYEQYF
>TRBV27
CASNRPGHGNTEAFF
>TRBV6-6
CASSYASFNGYTF
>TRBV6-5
CASMSASGRELFF
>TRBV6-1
CASSEASVTSGSSYEQYF
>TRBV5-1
CASSFRGLAGASAQPRTNEQFF
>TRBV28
CASSLGGYSNQPQHF
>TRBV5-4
CASRYTSGSYNEQFF
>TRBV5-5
CASSLEAGYSYGYTF
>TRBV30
CAWGRDSIGYTF
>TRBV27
CASSLEFNQPQHF
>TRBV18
CASSLAPGTGAYNEQFF
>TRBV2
CASRREETQYF